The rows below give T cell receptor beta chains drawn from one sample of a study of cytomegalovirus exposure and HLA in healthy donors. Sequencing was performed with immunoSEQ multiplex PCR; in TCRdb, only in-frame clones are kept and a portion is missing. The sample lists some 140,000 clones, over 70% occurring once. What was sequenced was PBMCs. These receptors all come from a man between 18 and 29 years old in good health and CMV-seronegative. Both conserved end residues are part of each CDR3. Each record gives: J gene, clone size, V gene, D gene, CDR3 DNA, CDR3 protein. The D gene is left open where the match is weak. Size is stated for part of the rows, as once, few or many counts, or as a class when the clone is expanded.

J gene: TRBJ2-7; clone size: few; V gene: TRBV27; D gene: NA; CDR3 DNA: TGTGCCAGCAGTTCCGGACAGGGAGGGAACGAGCAGTACTTC; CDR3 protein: CASSSGQGGNEQYF
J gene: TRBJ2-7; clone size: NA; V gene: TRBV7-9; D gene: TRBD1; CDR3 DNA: TGTGCCAGCAGCTATCAATTCCCAGGGGGCGAGCAGTACTTC; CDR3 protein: CASSYQFPGGEQYF
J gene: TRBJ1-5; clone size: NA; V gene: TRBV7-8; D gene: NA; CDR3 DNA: TGTGCCAGCAGCCTACAACCACTGGGGGGGACCAATAGCAATCAGCCCCAGCATTTT; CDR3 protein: CASSLQPLGGTNSNQPQHF
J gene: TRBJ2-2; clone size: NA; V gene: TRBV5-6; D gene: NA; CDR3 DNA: TGTGCCAGCAGCTTGCGGGACAAGAACACCGGGGAGCTGTTTTTT; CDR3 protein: CASSLRDKNTGELFF
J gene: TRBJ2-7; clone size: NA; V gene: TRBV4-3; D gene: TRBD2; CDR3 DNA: TGCGCCAGCAGCTCAAACGCGGGGGGGAGCTCCTACGAGCAGTACTTC; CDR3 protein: CASSSNAGGSSYEQYF
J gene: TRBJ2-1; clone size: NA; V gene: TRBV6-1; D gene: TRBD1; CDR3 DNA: TGTGCCAGCAGACTGGACAGGAGTTCCTACAATGAGCAGTTCTTC; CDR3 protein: CASRLDRSSYNEQFF
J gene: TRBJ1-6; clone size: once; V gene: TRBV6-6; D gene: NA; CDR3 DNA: TGTGCCAGCACCCAAGCTCAAGGGAGTTTTAACGCACCCCTCCACTTT; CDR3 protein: CASTQAQGSFNAPLHF
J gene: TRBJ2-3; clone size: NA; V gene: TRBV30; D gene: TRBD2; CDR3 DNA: TGTGCCTGGAGGACCGGGACTAGCGGGGTGGAGGATACGCAGTATTTT; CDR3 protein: CAWRTGTSGVEDTQYF
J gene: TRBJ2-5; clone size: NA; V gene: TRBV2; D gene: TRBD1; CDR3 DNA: TGTGCCAGCAGTGAAGAGACAGGGGGCGGAAAGGCCCAGTACTTC; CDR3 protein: CASSEETGGGKAQYF
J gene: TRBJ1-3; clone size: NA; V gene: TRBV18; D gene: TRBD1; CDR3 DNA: TGTGCCAGCTCACCGCCATCAGGACAGGCTTCTGGCAACACCATATATTTT; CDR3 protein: CASSPPSGQASGNTIYF
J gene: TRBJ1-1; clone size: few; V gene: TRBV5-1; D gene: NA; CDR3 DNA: TGCGCCAGCAGCTTTGAGCAGGGTAGGCTCACTGAAGCTTTCTTT; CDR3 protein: CASSFEQGRLTEAFF
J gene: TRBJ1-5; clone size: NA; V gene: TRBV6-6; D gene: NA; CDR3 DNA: TGTGCCAGCAGTTATGACGGAGCATATGGACCCCAGCATTTT; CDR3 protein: CASSYDGAYGPQHF
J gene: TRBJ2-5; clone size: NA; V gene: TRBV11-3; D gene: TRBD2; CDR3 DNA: TGTGCCAGCAGCCCGGGGGGACGAGGGGAGACCCAGTACTTC; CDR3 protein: CASSPGGRGETQYF
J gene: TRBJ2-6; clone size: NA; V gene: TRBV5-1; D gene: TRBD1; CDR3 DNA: TGCGCCAGCAGCTTACAGGGGGCGCTCGGGGCCAACGTCCTGACTTTC; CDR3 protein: CASSLQGALGANVLTF
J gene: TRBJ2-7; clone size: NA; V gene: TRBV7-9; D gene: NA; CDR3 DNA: TGTGCCAGCAGCTCCGCTCGGTTCCACGAGCAGTACTTC; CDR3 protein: CASSSARFHEQYF
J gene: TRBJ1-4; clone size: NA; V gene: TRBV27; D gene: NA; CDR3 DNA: TGTGCCAGCTCCTATCAGGGAACTAATGAAAAACTGTTTTTT; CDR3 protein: CASSYQGTNEKLFF
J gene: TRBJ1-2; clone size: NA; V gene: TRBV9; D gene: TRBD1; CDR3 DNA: TGTGCCAGCAGCGTAGTTGACCGAGGGGGCGGTGGCTACACCTTC; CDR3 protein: CASSVVDRGGGGYTF
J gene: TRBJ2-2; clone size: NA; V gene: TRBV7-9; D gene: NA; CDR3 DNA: TGTGCCAGCTTCCGGGTTACAAACACCGGGGAGCTGTTTTTT; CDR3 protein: CASFRVTNTGELFF
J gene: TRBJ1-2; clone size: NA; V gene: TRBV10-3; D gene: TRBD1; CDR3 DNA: TGTGCCATCAGTGAGTCTATAGGGGGCTTCGGCTACACCTTC; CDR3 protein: CAISESIGGFGYTF
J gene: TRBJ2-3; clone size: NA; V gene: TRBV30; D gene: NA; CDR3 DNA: TGTGCCTGGAGTGCCCGAGTCGTCCGGACATCTACTAGCACAGATACGCAGTATTTT; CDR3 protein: CAWSARVVRTSTSTDTQYF
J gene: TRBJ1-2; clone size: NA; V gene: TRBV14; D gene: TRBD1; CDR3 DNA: TGTGCCAGCAGCCAAATTTTGGGACAGAGAACTATCTATGGCTACACCTTC; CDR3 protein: CASSQILGQRTIYGYTF
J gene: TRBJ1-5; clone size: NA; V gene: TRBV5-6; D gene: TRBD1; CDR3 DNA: TGTGCCAGCAGCCTGGGACAGGGCCAGCCCCAGCATTTT; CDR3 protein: CASSLGQGQPQHF
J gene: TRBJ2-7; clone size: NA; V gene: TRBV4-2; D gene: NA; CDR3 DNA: TGTGCCAGCAGCCAGGAACAGGGCTACGAGCAGTACTTC; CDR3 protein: CASSQEQGYEQYF
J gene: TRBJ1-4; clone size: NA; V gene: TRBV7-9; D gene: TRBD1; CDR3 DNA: TGTGCCAGCAGCCCTCCCGGGACAGGCGAGGAAAAACTGTTTTTT; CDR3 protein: CASSPPGTGEEKLFF
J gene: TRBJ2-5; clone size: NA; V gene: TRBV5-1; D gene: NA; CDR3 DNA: TGCGCCAGCAGCTTTAACCTAGTGGGAGAGACCCAGTACTTC; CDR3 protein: CASSFNLVGETQYF
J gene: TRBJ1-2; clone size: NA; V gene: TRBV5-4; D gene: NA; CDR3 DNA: TGTGCCAGCAGCTTGACAGGCCGATCTCATGGCTACACCTTC; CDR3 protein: CASSLTGRSHGYTF
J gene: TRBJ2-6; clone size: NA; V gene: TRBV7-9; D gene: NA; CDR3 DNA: TGTGCCAGCATATTCGGGGCCAACGTCCTGACTTTC; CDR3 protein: CASIFGANVLTF
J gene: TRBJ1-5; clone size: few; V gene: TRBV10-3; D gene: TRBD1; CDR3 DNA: TGTGCCATCAGTGAAAGGGGGCTTCAGCCCCAGCATTTT; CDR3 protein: CAISERGLQPQHF
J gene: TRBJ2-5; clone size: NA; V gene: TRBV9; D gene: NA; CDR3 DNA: TGTGCCAGCAGCCCTCAGGACTGGCCACAAGAGACCCAGTACTTC; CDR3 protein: CASSPQDWPQETQYF
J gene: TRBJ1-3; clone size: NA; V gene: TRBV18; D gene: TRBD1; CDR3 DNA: TGTGCCAGCTCACCAAGGCAGGGGGACACCATATATTTT; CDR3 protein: CASSPRQGDTIYF
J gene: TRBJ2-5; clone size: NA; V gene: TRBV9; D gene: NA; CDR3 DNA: TGTGCCAGCAGTGACGGAGGGACCCAGTACTTC; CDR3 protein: CASSDGGTQYF
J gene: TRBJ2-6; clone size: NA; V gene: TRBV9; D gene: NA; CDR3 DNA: TGTGCCAGCAGCACCGCACAGGCCCGGGACGTCCTGACTTTC; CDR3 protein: CASSTAQARDVLTF
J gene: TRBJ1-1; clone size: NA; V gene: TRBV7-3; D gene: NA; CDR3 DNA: TGTGCCAGCAGCTTAACCGGGGACACTGAAGCTTTCTTT; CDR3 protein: CASSLTGDTEAFF
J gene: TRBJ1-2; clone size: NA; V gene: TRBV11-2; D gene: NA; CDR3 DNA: TGTGCCAGCAGCCACAGGGTTGGGAGCTACACCTTC; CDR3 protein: CASSHRVGSYTF